The present T cell receptor beta chain was sequenced within a study of CD8 T cells in ankylosing spondylitis. Study-wide points: Disease-linked clones reportedly showed significant enrichment in matched ankylosing spondylitis synovial fluid. Disease-linked clones had a CD8+ phenotype and relatively low frequency in peripheral blood. Seemingly distinctive of ankylosing spondylitis blood was a TCR beta motif formed by eight highly homologous variants.

Remarks on this clonotype: Its antigen is still unknown.

Library preparation for TCR beta used quantitative 5'-RACE with molecular barcodes. TCRdb itself ran the 5' RACE reads through MiXCR, one entry per CDR3 protein. The table includes about 360,000 distinct CDR3 sequences, roughly 15% detected once. Germline V CDR1 and CDR2: SGHRS, YFSETQ. This CDR3 has 13 residues. Trimming left V 3 bases short and J 4 bases short, with 10 bases between. This chain joins TRBV5-1 and TRBJ2-5; D gene ambiguous. Sequenced material: blood, either unsorted or a sorted T cell fraction (not recorded which). The receptor was isolated from a male donor with ankylosing spondylitis or in good health (not recorded which). The CDR3 sequence is CASSSLAGETQYF. CDR3 nucleotides: TGCGCCAGCAGCTCGCTCGCCGGAGAGACCCAGTACTTC. The full variable domain, in which reference TRBV5-1 and TRBJ2-5 provide the parts outside the CDR3, is KAGVTQTPRYLIKTRGQQVTLSCSPISGHRSVSWYQQTPGQGLQFLFEYFSETQRNKGNFPGRFSGRQFSNSRSEMNVSTLELGDSALYLCASSSLAGETQYFGPGTRLLVL.